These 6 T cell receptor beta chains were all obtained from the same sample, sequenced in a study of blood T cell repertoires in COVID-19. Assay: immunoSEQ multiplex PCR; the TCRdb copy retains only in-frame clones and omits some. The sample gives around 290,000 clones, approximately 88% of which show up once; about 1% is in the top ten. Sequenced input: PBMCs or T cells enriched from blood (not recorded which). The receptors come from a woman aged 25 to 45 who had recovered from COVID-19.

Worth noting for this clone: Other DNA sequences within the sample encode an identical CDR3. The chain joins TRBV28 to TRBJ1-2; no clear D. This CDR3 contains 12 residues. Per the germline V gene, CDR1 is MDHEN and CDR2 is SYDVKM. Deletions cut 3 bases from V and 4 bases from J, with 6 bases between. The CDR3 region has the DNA TGTGCCAGCAGTTTGCGGGGCTATGGCTACACCTTC. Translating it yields CASSLRGYGYTF.

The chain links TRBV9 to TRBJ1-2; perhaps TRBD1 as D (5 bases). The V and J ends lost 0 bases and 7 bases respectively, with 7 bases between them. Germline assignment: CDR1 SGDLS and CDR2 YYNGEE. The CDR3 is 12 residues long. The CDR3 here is CASSVDQGGYTF. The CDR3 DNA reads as TGTGCCAGCAGCGTAGATCAGGGTGGCTACACCTTC.

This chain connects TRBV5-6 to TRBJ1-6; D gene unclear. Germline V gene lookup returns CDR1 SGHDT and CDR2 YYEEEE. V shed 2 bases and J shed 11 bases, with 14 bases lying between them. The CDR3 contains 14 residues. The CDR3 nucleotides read TGTGCCAGCAGCTTTTTGGGGAGCAACGCACCCCTCCACTTT. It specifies CASSFLGSNAPLHF.

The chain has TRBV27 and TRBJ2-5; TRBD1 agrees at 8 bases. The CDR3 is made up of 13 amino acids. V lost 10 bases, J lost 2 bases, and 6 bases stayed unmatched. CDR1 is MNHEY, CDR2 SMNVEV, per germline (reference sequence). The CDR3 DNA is TGTGCCACCTTGGGACAGGATCAAGAGACCCAGTACTTC. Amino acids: CATLGQDQETQYF.

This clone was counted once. CDR3 protein: CASSQDGRRDRGLDRSYNEQFF. The CDR3 DNA reads as TGTGCCAGCAGCCAAGATGGGCGCCGGGACAGGGGGCTCGATCGATCCTACAATGAGCAGTTCTTC. V usage is TRBV3-1 (or the pseudogene TRBV3-2) and J usage is TRBJ2-1, with 12 bases fitting TRBD1. This CDR3 contains 22 residues. The V segment lost 0 bases and the J segment 1 base; nucleotides outside the gene matches: 16. Germline V gene lookup returns CDR1 LGHDT and CDR2 YNNKEL (reference sequence).

In DNA, the CDR3 is TGTGCCACCAGCAGATTGACTAGCGGGAGTTCAATGTGGTCCTACGAGCAGTACTTC. It yields the protein CATSRLTSGSSMWSYEQYF. The chain employs TRBV15 and TRBJ2-7; the match to TRBD2 covers 12 bases. Losses at the gene ends were 2 bases for V and 1 base for J; bases not matched to a gene: 12. The germline gives CDR1 LNHNV, CDR2 YYDKDF (reference sequence). This CDR3 region has 19 residues.